Listed here are 3 T cell receptor beta chains from one sample, sequenced in a study of Ad26.COV2.S vaccination and SARS-CoV-2 variants. Indicated treatment: some 19 received Ad26.COV2.S at low or high dose, single or two shots; about 5 received placebo; per-sample allocation not given. Specimen acquisition occurred on day 63 following the initial vaccine or placebo injection. Data came from immunoSEQ multiplex PCR; TCRdb stores just in-frame clones and leaves some out. The profile shows 400,000 or so clones, 70% to 90% of them singletons. The sample here was peripheral blood, taken in a trial of Ad26.COV2.S vaccine versus placebo. The receptors stem from a person aged 18 to 59 who received the Ad26.COV2.S COVID-19 vaccine or a placebo.

This clone turned up a few times. The chain carries TRBV27 and TRBJ2-2, with 8 nucleotides matching TRBD2. V dropped 6 bases and J dropped 7; count of bases not matched to a gene: 10. The CDR3 contains 15 residues. From germline, CDR1 is MNHEY and CDR2 SMNVEV (reference sequence). CDR3 sequence reads: CASSGTPSGLGELFF. CDR3 bases: TGTGCCAGCAGCGGTACCCCTAGCGGGCTCGGGGAGCTGTTTTTT.

The chain joins TRBV3-1 (or the pseudogene TRBV3-2) to TRBJ2-5, with 9 positions matching TRBD2. Per germline, CDR1 LGHDT and CDR2 YNNKEL (reference sequence). The V and J ends lost 1 base and 5 bases, in that order; junction bases with no gene match: 17. The CDR3 runs to 19 residues. The CDR3 DNA reads TGTGCCAGCAGCCAAGTTCGTTTCAGCGGGGGGCCAAGAGACGAGACCCAGTACTTC. Residues: CASSQVRFSGGPRDETQYF.

The sample holds a few counts of this clone. V gene TRBV7-9 combines with J gene TRBJ2-3; D perhaps matches TRBD2 (7 bases). CDR1 SEHNR and CDR2 FQNEAQ come from the germline V gene (reference sequence). The V end lost 6 bases, the J end lost 3 bases, and 19 bases lay between the germline ends. The CDR3 loop spans 16 amino acids. CDR3 nucleotides: TGTGCCAGCAGTTTAACGCGGGGGCTTGGGACAGATACGCAGTATTTT. Its protein is CASSLTRGLGTDTQYF.